This passage covers 29 T cell receptor beta chains from one sample sequenced in a study of identical twins. TCRdb reprocessed the 5' RACE reads with MiXCR, giving one entry per CDR3 protein. Found here are hundreds of thousands of distinct CDR3 sequences, about 20% of them singletons; the top ten hold 4.3%. The data also belong to a second study, concerning T cells expressing NK-cell markers.

Sample: PBMCs. The receptor source for this set is a woman under 30 in good health.

The chain uses TRBV23-1 and TRBJ2-7; TRBD1 or TRBD2 may be the D gene (5 bases each). TRBV23-1 is marked as an open reading frame, function uncertain. Trimming shortened V by 7 bases and J by 3 bases, and 25 bases separated the two germline ends. This CDR3 comprises 17 residues. The CDR3 region has the DNA TGCGCCAGCACCCCTTACTATAAAGGGACGGTATGCTACGAGCAGTACTTC. Translated: CASTPYYKGTVCYEQYF.

The chain is built from TRBV6-5 and TRBJ2-3; 12 nucleotides agree with TRBD2. V shed 0 bases, J shed 3 bases, and the junction held 1 base outside the gene matches. The CDR3 is 16 amino acids. Germline assignment: CDR1 MNHEY and CDR2 SVGAGI. The CDR3: CASSYSTSGSTDTQYF. The CDR3 DNA is TGTGCCAGCAGTTACTCGACTAGCGGGAGTACAGATACGCAGTATTTT.

The chain uses TRBV9 and TRBJ2-1, with 8 bases aligning to TRBD2. The V and J ends lost 4 bases and 12 bases, in that order; junction bases with no gene match: 9. Germline V CDR1 and CDR2: SGDLS, YYNGEE. The CDR3 has 13 amino acids. The CDR3 sequence: CASSPRGGRGQFF. The CDR3 nucleotides are TGTGCCAGCAGCCCTCGGGGGGGGAGAGGGCAGTTCTTC.

This clonotype was picked up one time. This chain joins TRBV10-1 and TRBJ2-2; D is possibly TRBD2 (5 bases). V lost 2 bases and J 5 bases, leaving 9 bases between the germline ends. Germline CDR1 reads WNHNN; CDR2 reads SYGVQD (reference sequence). The CDR3 contains 14 residues. CDR3 DNA: TGCGCCAGCAGTGAGACGGGGTCGACCGGGGAGCTGTTTTTT. This encodes CASSETGSTGELFF.

This clonotype showed up just a few times. Mismatch with germline at one junction end may stem from a read error. The chain couples TRBV29-1 to TRBJ2-3; tentative D call: TRBD2 (5 bases). Germline V gene lookup returns CDR1 SQVTM and CDR2 ANQGSEA. The CDR3 contains 14 residues. Here the CDR3 reads CSVEGRGLTDTQYF. The CDR3 DNA follows: TGCAGCGTGGAAGGTCGGGGTTTAACAGATACGCAGTATTTT.

V usage is TRBV20-1 and J usage is TRBJ2-4; 13 bases line up with TRBD2. With V trimmed by 5 bases and J by 4 bases, 2 bases remained unmatched. Germline loops: CDR1 DFQATT, CDR2 SNEGSKA (reference sequence). There are 14 residues in the CDR3. Here the CDR3 reads CSASTSGGKNIQYF. The CDR3 DNA reads as TGCAGTGCTTCGACTAGCGGGGGGAAAAACATTCAGTACTTC.

The rearrangement uses TRBV7-2 and TRBJ1-2; D remains ambiguous. V shed 3 bases and J shed 0 bases, with 8 bases lying between them. Germline V gene lookup returns CDR1 SGHTA and CDR2 FQGNSA. This CDR3 has 14 residues. The CDR3 nucleotides are TGTGCCAGCAGCTTGTGGGAAGCTAACTATGGCTACACCTTC. This translates into CASSLWEANYGYTF.

This clonotype has more than one count but fewer than ten. V usage is TRBV28 and J usage is TRBJ2-5; maybe TRBD2 (5 bases). CDR3 length: 16 amino acids. The V and J ends lost 6 bases and 2 bases respectively, with 19 bases between them. Germline CDR1 is MDHEN and CDR2 is SYDVKM. The CDR3 coding sequence is TGTGCCAGCAGCCGCAACGCGGGCCTGGGACAAGAGACCCAGTACTTC. It specifies CASSRNAGLGQETQYF. The full variable domain, in which reference TRBV28 and TRBJ2-5 provide the parts outside the CDR3, is DVKVTQSSRYLVKRTGEKVFLECVQDMDHENMFWYRQDPGLGLRLIYFSYDVKMKEKGDIPEGYSVSREKKERFSLILESASTNQTSMYLCASSRNAGLGQETQYFGPGTRLLVL.

At least ten counts were recorded for this clonotype. The V gene is TRBV12-3 or TRBV12-4, the J gene TRBJ1-5, with D hard to call. Trimming pared 3 bases from V and 4 bases from J, leaving 10 bases between. There are 14 residues in the CDR3. This CDR3 reads CASSFGQPNQPQHF. The CDR3 DNA reads as TGTGCCAGCAGTTTCGGGCAGCCGAATCAGCCCCAGCATTTT.

V gene TRBV10-3 combines with J gene TRBJ2-2, with D unclear. The CDR3 is 12 amino acids. Germline-derived CDR1 and CDR2 are ENHRY and SYGVKD. Trimming removed 9 bases from V and 3 bases from J, with 8 bases in between. CDR3 protein: CAIRWDTGELFF. CDR3 sequence (DNA): TGTGCCATACGCTGGGACACCGGGGAGCTGTTTTTT.

This chain uses TRBV7-9 with TRBJ2-3; 9 bases are a match to TRBD1. Germline CDR1 and CDR2: SEHNR and FQNEAQ (reference sequence). V shed 5 bases and J 3 bases; nucleotides not matched to a gene: 12. There are 17 residues in the CDR3. This CDR3 reads CASSPVGGQGLTDTQYF. In DNA, the CDR3 is TGTGCCAGCAGCCCCGTAGGAGGACAGGGGCTTACAGATACGCAGTATTTT.

This clonotype appeared a few times. J is TRBJ2-5 and V is TRBV12-3 or TRBV12-4; D might be TRBD1 or TRBD2, each matching 5 bases. V was shortened by 5 bases and J by 5 bases, with 18 bases between the two germline ends. The CDR3 contains 15 residues. The CDR3 reads CASSLARGEGETQYF. The CDR3 DNA follows: TGTGCCAGCAGTCTTGCCCGGGGTGAGGGGGAGACCCAGTACTTC.

This clonotype has at least ten counts. This chain uses TRBV12-3 or TRBV12-4 with TRBJ1-4, with D maybe TRBD1 (5 bases). V dropped 5 bases and J dropped 0 bases, with 13 bases sitting between them. This CDR3 has 16 residues. The CDR3 loop reads CASSPTGEATNEKLFF. CDR3 sequence (DNA): TGTGCCAGCAGTCCAACAGGAGAAGCAACTAATGAAAAACTGTTTTTT.

V is TRBV27 and J is TRBJ1-1; no reliable D call. Looked up from germline, CDR1 is MNHEY and CDR2 is SMNVEV (reference sequence). The V end lost 1 base, the J end lost 4 bases, and 7 bases lay between the germline ends. The CDR3 has 13 residues. In DNA, the CDR3 is TGTGCCAGCAGTTTATTACCGGGCACTGAAGCTTTCTTT. Residues: CASSLLPGTEAFF.

This clonotype has more than one count but fewer than ten. The chain is built from TRBV6-1 and TRBJ2-3; D not resolved. Germline CDR1 MNHNS, CDR2 SASEGT. CDR3 size: 14 residues. V lost 5 bases and J 4 bases, leaving 13 bases between the germline ends. CDR3 in DNA: TGTGCCAGCAGTCCCCGACCAGCGCCAGATACGCAGTATTTT. It encodes CASSPRPAPDTQYF.

As for this clonotype: The junction departs from germline at one end; a sequencing error may be responsible. The chain links TRBV12-3 or TRBV12-4 to TRBJ2-7; TRBD1 agrees at 7 bases. The CDR3 has 14 residues. In DNA form, the CDR3 reads TGTGCCAGCAGTCTCCAACAGGGGTACTACGAGCAGTGCTTC. It is translated as CASSLQQGYYEQCF.

Here the CDR3 reads CSAPRLLALGETQYF. For the CDR3, the DNA is TGCAGTGCGCCTAGGCTACTAGCCCTAGGGGAGACCCAGTACTTC. The rearrangement links TRBV20-1 to TRBJ2-5; tentative D call: TRBD2 (6 bases). Trimming shortened V by 6 bases and J by 5 bases, and 22 bases separated the two germline ends. The CDR3 length is 15 residues. Germline CDR1 DFQATT, CDR2 SNEGSKA (reference sequence).

The rearrangement links TRBV7-2 to TRBJ2-3, with D perhaps matching TRBD2 (6 bases). Trimming took 3 bases from V and 2 from J, leaving 9 bases between them. This CDR3 is built from 14 residues. Germline V lookup: CDR1 SGHTA, CDR2 FQGNSA. The CDR3 DNA follows: TGTGCCAGCAGCTTTGGGGGGAACACAGATACGCAGTATTTT. As protein: CASSFGGNTDTQYF.

The rearrangement uses TRBV6-1 and TRBJ2-3; D ambiguous. CDR1 MNHNS and CDR2 SASEGT come from the germline V gene. V lost 5 bases, J lost 2 bases, and 14 bases lay in between. The CDR3 is made up of 15 amino acids. The CDR3, as DNA: TGTGCCAGCAGTCCTACACGCTCTCTCACAGATACGCAGTATTTT. Translation: CASSPTRSLTDTQYF.

The rearrangement links TRBV20-1 to TRBJ1-5; no definite D call. V was trimmed by 4 bases and J by 1 base, leaving 8 bases between them. CDR3 length: 13 residues. CDR1 and CDR2 (germline): DFQATT, SNEGSKA (reference sequence). CDR3 bases: TGCAGTGCTACCGCCGGGAGCAATCAGCCCCAGCATTTT. Amino acid sequence: CSATAGSNQPQHF.

The chain uses TRBV20-1 and TRBJ1-1; D is ambiguous. V was pared by 0 bases and J by 3 bases, with 8 bases between. The CDR3 consists of 13 residues. In germline, CDR1 is DFQATT, CDR2 SNEGSKA (reference sequence). The CDR3 nucleotides read TGCAGTGCTAGAGATGGCGGGCACACTGAAGCTTTCTTT. It specifies CSARDGGHTEAFF.

This clonotype was counted a few times. The chain carries TRBV20-1 and TRBJ2-1; 9 bases match TRBD2. V shed 6 bases and J 7 bases; nucleotides not matched to a gene: 16. This CDR3 contains 16 residues. Germline CDR1 reads DFQATT; CDR2 reads SNEGSKA (reference sequence). CDR3 loop: CSALLAGGPLSNEQFF. The CDR3 DNA reads TGCAGTGCCCTACTTGCGGGGGGGCCTTTAAGTAATGAGCAGTTCTTC.

In its sample, this clonotype was seen a few times. The chain couples TRBV6-5 to TRBJ2-7; 10 bases agree with TRBD1. V was clipped by 7 bases and J by 12 bases; unmatched bases: 9. The CDR3 spans 12 residues. The germline V gene encodes CDR1 MNHEY and CDR2 SVGAGI. In DNA, the CDR3 is TGTGCCAGCACAACGGGACAGGGGACGCCGTACTTC. This gives the protein CASTTGQGTPYF.

This clonotype appeared many times. The rearrangement links TRBV20-1 to TRBJ1-1; 7 bases are shared with TRBD1. This CDR3 is 15 amino acids long. V was clipped by 6 bases and J by 7 bases; unmatched bases: 17. Germline-derived CDR1 and CDR2 are DFQATT and SNEGSKA (reference sequence). CDR3 amino acids: CSADRQGAGLGEAFF. CDR3 bases: TGCAGTGCCGACCGACAGGGAGCCGGTTTGGGTGAAGCTTTCTTT.

The chain joins TRBV6-2 or TRBV6-3 to TRBJ2-7, with 7 bases identical to TRBD1. Germline V gene data show CDR1 as MNHEY and CDR2 as SVGEGT. This CDR3 is 15 amino acids long. V dropped 0 bases and J dropped 3; count of bases not matched to a gene: 5. The CDR3 coding sequence is TGTGCCAGCAGTTACTCAGGGGGCGGCCTCTACGAGCAGTACTTC. Translated: CASSYSGGGLYEQYF.

The genes are TRBV19 and TRBJ1-5; possibly TRBD1 for D (5 bases). The CDR3 runs to 15 residues. Trimming took 8 bases from V and 6 from J, leaving 20 bases between them. CDR1 and CDR2 (germline): LNHDA, SQIVND (reference sequence). In nucleotides, the CDR3 is TGTGCCAGTCAGTTGAGGGCCCATCAGGGTCAGCCCCAGCATTTT. Translation: CASQLRAHQGQPQHF.

The V call is TRBV27, the J call TRBJ2-2, with D unclear. Per germline, CDR1 MNHEY and CDR2 SMNVEV (reference sequence). The CDR3 covers 14 residues. Trimming removed 0 bases from V and 6 bases from J, with 8 bases in between. CDR3 region: CASSLSFPPGELFF. CDR3 nucleotides: TGTGCCAGCAGTTTATCTTTCCCCCCCGGGGAGCTGTTTTTT.

This clonotype has a handful of counts. This chain joins TRBV12-3 or TRBV12-4 and TRBJ2-2; D unresolved. The CDR3 spans 14 residues. Between the trimmed V and J ends, which lost 3 bases and 0 bases, there was a span of 5 bases. The CDR3 nucleotides are TGTGCCAGCAGTTTTCTCACGAACACCGGGGAGCTGTTTTTT. Translated, it gives CASSFLTNTGELFF.

The gene calls are TRBV7-2 and TRBJ2-5; no firm D call. Trimming cost V 5 bases and J 2 bases, with 9 bases left between them. The CDR3 extends over 13 amino acids. Germline V CDR1 and CDR2: SGHTA, FQGNSA. The CDR3 region has the DNA TGTGCCAGCAGCCCGGCCTCTCAAGAGACCCAGTACTTC. It yields the protein CASSPASQETQYF.